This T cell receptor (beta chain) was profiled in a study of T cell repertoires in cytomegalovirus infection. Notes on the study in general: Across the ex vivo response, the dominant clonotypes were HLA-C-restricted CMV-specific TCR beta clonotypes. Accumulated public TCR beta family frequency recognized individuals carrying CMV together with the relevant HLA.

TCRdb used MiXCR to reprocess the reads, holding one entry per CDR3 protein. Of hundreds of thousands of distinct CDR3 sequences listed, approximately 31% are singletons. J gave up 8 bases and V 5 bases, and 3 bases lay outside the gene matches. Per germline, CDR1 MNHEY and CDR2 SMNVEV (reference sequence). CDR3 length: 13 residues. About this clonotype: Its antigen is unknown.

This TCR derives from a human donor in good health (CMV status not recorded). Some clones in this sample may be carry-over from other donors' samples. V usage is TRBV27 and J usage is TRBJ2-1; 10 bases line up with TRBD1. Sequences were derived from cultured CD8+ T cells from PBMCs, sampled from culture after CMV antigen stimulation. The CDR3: CASSQGQGYEQFF. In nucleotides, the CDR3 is TGTGCCAGCAGTCAGGGACAGGGGTATGAGCAGTTCTTC.